A selection of T cell receptor beta chains follows, all from one sample in a study of T cell responses to AZD1222 COVID-19 vaccine. TCRdb's copy holds only in-frame clones and misses some; the assay was immunoSEQ multiplex PCR. Here the sample spans 150,000 to 200,000 clones, around 90% being singletons. The material sequenced was peripheral blood, taken 28 days after the second AZD1222 dose. These receptors were collected from an adult who received the AZD1222 COVID-19 vaccine. CDR3s include the opening cysteine and the closing phenylalanine or tryptophan. The D gene is left open where the match is weak. A row's size may be missing; if present it is once, few, many or a size class.

DNA	CDR3	size	D	V	J
TGTGCCAGCAGTTTAATCCCAGGGGGCGACCAGCCCCAGCATTTT	CASSLIPGGDQPQHF	-	TRBD1	TRBV28	TRBJ1-5
TGTGCCAGCAGTGCGGGACAAACCACTGAAGCTTTCTTT	CASSAGQTTEAFF	-	-	TRBV27	TRBJ1-1
TGTGCCAGCAGCTTGGCCCGGGACAGGCTCTTTGGCTACACCTTC	CASSLARDRLFGYTF	-	TRBD1	TRBV5-4	TRBJ1-2
TGCGCCAGCAGCCCAGGCGGGGGCACCTATAATTCACCCCTCCACTTT	CASSPGGGTYNSPLHF	-	-	TRBV4-1	TRBJ1-6
TGTGCCAGCAGCCACAGGGAGGGTCAGCCCCAGCATTTT	CASSHREGQPQHF	-	-	TRBV7-2	TRBJ1-5
TGTGCCAGCAGCCAAGATTCGGAAGGGGGCATCGCTTTCTTT	CASSQDSEGGIAFF	-	TRBD1	TRBV3-1/TRBV3-2	TRBJ1-1
TGTGCCAGCTCACCATACGGGACAGTGGGTAGTAATGAGCAGTTCTTC	CASSPYGTVGSNEQFF	-	TRBD1	TRBV18	TRBJ2-1
TGTGCCAGCAGCTTAAGAGGTTTCCAGGGGAATGAGCAGTTCTTC	CASSLRGFQGNEQFF	-	-	TRBV7-2	TRBJ2-1
TGTGCCAGCAGTTTAGCGGGGCGGGTAGACGGGGAGCTGTTTTTT	CASSLAGRVDGELFF	once	-	TRBV28	TRBJ2-2
TGCGCCAGCAGCTTGGGACAGGGGTCCCATGAGCAGTTCTTC	CASSLGQGSHEQFF	-	TRBD1	TRBV5-1	TRBJ2-1
TGTGCCAGCAGTCTAGGGCGGGGGCGCGGCTACACCTTC	CASSLGRGRGYTF	-	-	TRBV12-3/TRBV12-4	TRBJ1-2
TGTGCCAGCAGCCCCTCCAGGGGCGGGAATGAGCAGTTCTTC	CASSPSRGGNEQFF	once	-	TRBV7-7	TRBJ2-1
TGTGCCATCAGTGGTCAGACAGGGGGAAGGGAGCAGTACTTC	CAISGQTGGREQYF	-	TRBD1	TRBV10-3	TRBJ2-7
TGCAGTGCTAGTATCGGGACAGGAGCCACCCACACTGAAGCTTTCTTT	CSASIGTGATHTEAFF	-	TRBD1	TRBV20-1	TRBJ1-1
TGTGCCAGCAGCGTAGTACGAGTGGGCAATCAGCCCCAGCATTTT	CASSVVRVGNQPQHF	-	-	TRBV9	TRBJ1-5
TGTGCCACCTCGGCCCGGAGTGGGGGTGGCTATGGCTACACCTTC	CATSARSGGGYGYTF	-	-	TRBV19	TRBJ1-2
TGTGCCAGCAGTTACGAAAGGGACAGCACTGAAGCTTTCTTT	CASSYERDSTEAFF	-	TRBD1	TRBV6-5	TRBJ1-1
TGTGCCAGCACCCGGACTAGCGGGGGGGCCGGAGATACGCAGTATTTT	CASTRTSGGAGDTQYF	-	TRBD2	TRBV5-4	TRBJ2-3
TGTGCCAGCTCACCAGAGCAGAGCTCCTACAATGAGCAGTTCTTC	CASSPEQSSYNEQFF	-	-	TRBV18	TRBJ2-1
TGCGCCAGCAGCCAAGTTACAACGACTTCTGGAAACACCATATATTTT	CASSQVTTTSGNTIYF	-	-	TRBV4-1	TRBJ1-3